The T cell receptor (beta chain) described here comes from a study of cytomegalovirus exposure and HLA in healthy donors. Trimming removed 5 bases from V and 6 bases from J; junction bases left unmatched: 8. CDR1 and CDR2 from the germline V gene are MNHEY and SVGAGI. CDR3 length equals 14 residues. The study ran its PCR with 60 Vbeta and 13 Jbeta primers. Per the study methods: About 83 million unique TCR beta chains, roughly 11 million shared, were counted in a later analysis. The data were produced by immunoSEQ multiplex PCR, yet TCRdb's version contains in-frame clones alone and is incomplete. V and J calls and clone size are copied from that table; D and trimming were computed from the DNA. This table holds fewer than 110,000 clones, roughly four fifths found once.

The chain has TRBV6-5 and TRBJ1-1; 8 positions match TRBD1. This clonotype was sampled from a young man in good health and CMV-seronegative. The specimen was PBMCs. CDR3 in amino acids: CASSNRDRRPEAFF. CDR3 DNA: TGTGCCAGCAGTAACCGGGACAGGCGTCCTGAAGCTTTCTTT.